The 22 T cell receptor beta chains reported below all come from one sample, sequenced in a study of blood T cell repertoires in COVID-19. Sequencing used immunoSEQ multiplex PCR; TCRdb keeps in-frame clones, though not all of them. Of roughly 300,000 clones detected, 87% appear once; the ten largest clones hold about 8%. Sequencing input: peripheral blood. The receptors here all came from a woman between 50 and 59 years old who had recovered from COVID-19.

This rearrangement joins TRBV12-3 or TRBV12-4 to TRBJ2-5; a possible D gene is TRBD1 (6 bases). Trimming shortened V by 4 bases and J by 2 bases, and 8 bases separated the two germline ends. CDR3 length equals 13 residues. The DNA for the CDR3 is TGTGCCAGCAGTTACCAGGGGCAAGAGACCCAGTACTTC. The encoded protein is CASSYQGQETQYF.

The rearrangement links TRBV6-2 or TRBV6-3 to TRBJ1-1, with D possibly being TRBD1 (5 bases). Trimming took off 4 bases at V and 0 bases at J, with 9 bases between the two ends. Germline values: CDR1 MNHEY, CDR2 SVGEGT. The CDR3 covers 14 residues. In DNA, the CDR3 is TGTGCCAGCAGTTCGACAGTCATGAACACTGAAGCTTTCTTT. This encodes CASSSTVMNTEAFF.

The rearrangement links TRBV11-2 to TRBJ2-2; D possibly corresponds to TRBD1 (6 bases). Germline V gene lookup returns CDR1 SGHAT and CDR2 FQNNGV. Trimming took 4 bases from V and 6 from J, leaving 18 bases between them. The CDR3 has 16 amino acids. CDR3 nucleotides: TGTGCCAGCAGCTCAAGCCCACTTACAGGGTCCGGGGAGCTGTTTTTT. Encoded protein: CASSSSPLTGSGELFF.

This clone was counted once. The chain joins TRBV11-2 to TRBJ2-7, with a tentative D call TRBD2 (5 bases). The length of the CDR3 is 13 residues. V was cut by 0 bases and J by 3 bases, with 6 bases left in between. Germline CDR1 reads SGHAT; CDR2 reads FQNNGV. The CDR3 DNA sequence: TGTGCCAGCAGCTTAGAGGCGGGCTACGAGCAGTACTTC. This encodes CASSLEAGYEQYF.

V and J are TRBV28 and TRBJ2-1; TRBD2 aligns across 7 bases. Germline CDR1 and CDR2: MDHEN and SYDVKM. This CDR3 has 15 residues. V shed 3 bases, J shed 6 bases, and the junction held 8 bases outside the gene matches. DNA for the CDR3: TGTGCCAGCAGTTTTGGCGGGAGCGTTTTCAATGAGCAGTTCTTC. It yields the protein CASSFGGSVFNEQFF.

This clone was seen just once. This CDR3 reads CASSPAARFYGYTF. Here the CDR3 DNA reads TGCGCCAGCAGCCCCGCCGCGCGGTTCTATGGCTACACCTTC. This sequence joins TRBV5-1 and TRBJ1-2, with D unresolved. The CDR3 has 14 amino acids. With 4 bases removed from V and 4 bases from J, the gap between germline ends came to 14 bases. Germline V gives CDR1 SGHRS, CDR2 YFSETQ.

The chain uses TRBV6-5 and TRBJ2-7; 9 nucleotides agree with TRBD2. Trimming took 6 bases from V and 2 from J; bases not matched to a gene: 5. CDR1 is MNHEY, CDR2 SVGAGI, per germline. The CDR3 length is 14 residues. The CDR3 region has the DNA TGTGCCAGCAGCCTAGCGGGGCATGCCTACGAGCAGTACTTC. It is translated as CASSLAGHAYEQYF.

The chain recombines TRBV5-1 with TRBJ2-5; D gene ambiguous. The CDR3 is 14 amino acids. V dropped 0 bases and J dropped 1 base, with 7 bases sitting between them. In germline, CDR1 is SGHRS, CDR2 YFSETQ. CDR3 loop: CASSLEYSQETQYF. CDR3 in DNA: TGCGCCAGCAGCTTGGAGTACAGCCAAGAGACCCAGTACTTC.

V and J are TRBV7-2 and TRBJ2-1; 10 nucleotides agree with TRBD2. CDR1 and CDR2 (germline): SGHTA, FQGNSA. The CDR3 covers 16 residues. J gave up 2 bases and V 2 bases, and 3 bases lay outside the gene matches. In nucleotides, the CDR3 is TGTGCCAGCAGCTTATCTAGCGGGGGAGCCTACAATGAGCAGTTCTTC. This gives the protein CASSLSSGGAYNEQFF.

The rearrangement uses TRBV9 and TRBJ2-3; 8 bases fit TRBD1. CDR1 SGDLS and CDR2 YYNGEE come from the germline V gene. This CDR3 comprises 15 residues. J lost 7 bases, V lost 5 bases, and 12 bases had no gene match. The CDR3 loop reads CASSGQGSLTNTQYF. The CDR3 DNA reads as TGTGCCAGCAGTGGACAGGGTTCCCTCACGAATACGCAGTATTTT.

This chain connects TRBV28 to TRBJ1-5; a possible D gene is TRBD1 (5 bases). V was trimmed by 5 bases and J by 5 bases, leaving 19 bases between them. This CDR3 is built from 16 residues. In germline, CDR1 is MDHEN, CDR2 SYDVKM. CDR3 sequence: CASSPAGGSKHQPQHF. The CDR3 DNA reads TGTGCCAGCAGTCCAGCGGGGGGGAGTAAGCATCAGCCCCAGCATTTT.

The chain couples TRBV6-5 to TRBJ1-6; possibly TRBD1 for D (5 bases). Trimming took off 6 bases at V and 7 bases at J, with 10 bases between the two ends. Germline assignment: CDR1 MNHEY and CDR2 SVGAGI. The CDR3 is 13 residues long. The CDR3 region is CASSQGNNSPLHF. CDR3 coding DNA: TGTGCCAGCAGCCAGGGAAACAATTCACCCCTCCACTTT.

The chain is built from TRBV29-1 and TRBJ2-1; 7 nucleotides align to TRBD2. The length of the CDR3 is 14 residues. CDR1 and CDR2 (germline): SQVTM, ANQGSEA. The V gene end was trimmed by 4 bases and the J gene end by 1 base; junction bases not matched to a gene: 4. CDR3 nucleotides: TGCAGCGTTGTTGGGGGGGTGTCCTACAATGAGCAGTTCTTC. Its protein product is CSVVGGVSYNEQFF.

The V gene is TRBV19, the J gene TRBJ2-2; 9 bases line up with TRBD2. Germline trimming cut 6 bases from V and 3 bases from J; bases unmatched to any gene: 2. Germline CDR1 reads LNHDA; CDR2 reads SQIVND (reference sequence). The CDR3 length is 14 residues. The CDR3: CASSRLADTGELFF. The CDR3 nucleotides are TGTGCCAGTAGCCGACTAGCGGACACCGGGGAGCTGTTTTTT.

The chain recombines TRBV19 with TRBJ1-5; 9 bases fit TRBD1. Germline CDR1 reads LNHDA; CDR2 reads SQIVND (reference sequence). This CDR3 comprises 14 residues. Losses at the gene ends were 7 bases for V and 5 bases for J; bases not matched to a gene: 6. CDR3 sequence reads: CASTTGGRDQPQHF. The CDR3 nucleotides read TGTGCCAGTACAACAGGGGGCAGGGATCAGCCCCAGCATTTT.

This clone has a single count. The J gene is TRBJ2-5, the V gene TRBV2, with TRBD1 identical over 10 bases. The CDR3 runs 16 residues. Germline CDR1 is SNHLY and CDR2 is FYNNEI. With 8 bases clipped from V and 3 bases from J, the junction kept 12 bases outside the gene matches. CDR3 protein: CASVDPRTGGKETQYF. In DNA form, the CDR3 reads TGTGCCAGCGTGGATCCAAGGACAGGGGGAAAAGAGACCCAGTACTTC.

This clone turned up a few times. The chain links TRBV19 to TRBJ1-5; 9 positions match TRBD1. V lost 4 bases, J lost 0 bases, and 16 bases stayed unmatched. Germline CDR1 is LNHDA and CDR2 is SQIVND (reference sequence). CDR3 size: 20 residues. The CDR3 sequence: CASSTPPPGQGHYSNQPQHF. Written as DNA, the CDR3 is TGTGCCAGTAGTACCCCACCACCGGGACAGGGACATTATAGCAATCAGCCCCAGCATTTT.

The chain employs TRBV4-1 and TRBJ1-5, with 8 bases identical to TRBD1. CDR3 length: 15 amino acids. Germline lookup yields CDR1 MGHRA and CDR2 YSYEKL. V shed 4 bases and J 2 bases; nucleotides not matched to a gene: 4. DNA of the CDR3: TGCGCCAGCAGCCCCGCGGACAGGGGCAATCAGCCCCAGCATTTT. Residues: CASSPADRGNQPQHF.

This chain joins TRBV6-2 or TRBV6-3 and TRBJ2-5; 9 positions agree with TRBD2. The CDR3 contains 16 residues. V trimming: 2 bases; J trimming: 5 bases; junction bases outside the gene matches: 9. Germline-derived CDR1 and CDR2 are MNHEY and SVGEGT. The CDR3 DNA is TGTGCCAGCAGTTACGTAGCGGGGGCGGATAGGGAGACCCAGTACTTC. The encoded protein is CASSYVAGADRETQYF.

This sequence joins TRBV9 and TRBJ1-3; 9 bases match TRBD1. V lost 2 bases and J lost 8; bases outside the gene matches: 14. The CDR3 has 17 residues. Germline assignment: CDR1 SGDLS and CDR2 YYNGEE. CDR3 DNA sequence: TGTGCCAGCAGCGTCGAGGCGGACAGGGGACTTAGAGACACCATATATTTT. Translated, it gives CASSVEADRGLRDTIYF.

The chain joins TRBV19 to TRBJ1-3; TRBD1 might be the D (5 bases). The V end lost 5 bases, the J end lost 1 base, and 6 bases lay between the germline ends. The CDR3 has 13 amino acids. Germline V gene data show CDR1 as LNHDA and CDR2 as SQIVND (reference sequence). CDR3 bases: TGTGCCAGTAGTCCAGGGTCTGGAAACACCATATATTTT. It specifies CASSPGSGNTIYF. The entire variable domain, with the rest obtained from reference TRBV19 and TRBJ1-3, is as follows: DGGITQSPKYLFRKEGQNVTLSCEQNLNHDAMYWYRQDPGQGLRLIYYSQIVNDFQKGDIAEGYSVSREKKESFPLTVTSAQKNPTAFYLCASSPGSGNTIYFGEGSWLTVV.

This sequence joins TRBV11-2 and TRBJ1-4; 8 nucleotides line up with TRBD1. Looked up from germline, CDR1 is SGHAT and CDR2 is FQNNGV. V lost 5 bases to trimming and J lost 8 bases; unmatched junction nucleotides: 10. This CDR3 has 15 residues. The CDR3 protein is CASSRPGTGGEKLFF. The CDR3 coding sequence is TGTGCCAGCAGCCGTCCCGGGACAGGAGGCGAAAAACTGTTTTTT.